This entry features one T cell receptor (beta chain) sequence. Germline values: CDR1 SGDLS, CDR2 YYNGEE. V gave up 0 bases and J gave up 5 bases, with 11 bases separating them. The CDR3 sequence is 15 residues long. This specimen belongs to a study of metastatic and nonmetastatic thyroid tumors. TCRdb used MiXCR to call clones anew from the PCR reads. The table lists about 4,000 clones, approximately 22% of them singletons. No patient received treatment before thyroid surgery. This rearrangement joins TRBV9 to TRBJ2-2; D perhaps matches TRBD2 (6 bases). Material for sequencing was tumor tissue. The TCR sequence derives from a male donor with papillary thyroid cancer or a benign thyroid nodule (not recorded which). Some clones in this sample may be carry-over from other donors' samples. CDR3 nucleotides: TGTGCCAGCAGCGTAGCGGGAGTGTATACCGGGGAGCTGTTTTTT. Amino acid sequence: CASSVAGVYTGELFF.